The 23 T cell receptor beta chains listed next were all sequenced from one sample in a study of T cells in women clearing cervical HPV infection. The protocol was immunoSEQ multiplex PCR, while the TCRdb copy is restricted to in-frame clones and leaves out a portion. Across tens of thousands of clones, the top ten clones capture 11% of the sample. Sequenced: blood buffy coat. These receptors all come from a woman aged 18-70 years with a cervical HPV16 infection that either progressed to CIN3+ or cleared (not recorded which).

Notes on this clone: Read coverage stops 3 residues before the CDR3 terminus; the germline J gene supplies the remainder. The genes are TRBV19 and TRBJ1-5; maybe TRBD1 (5 bases). This CDR3 has 17 amino acids. The germline V and J ends were trimmed by 0 bases and 2 bases, with 14 bases remaining between them. The germline V gene has CDR1 LNHDA and CDR2 SQIVND (reference sequence). This CDR3 is CASSIDGAGSGNQPQHF. The part of the CDR3 DNA that was read is TGTGCCAGTAGTATAGATGGGGCAGGGTCGGGCAATCAGCCC. Complete variable domain (other parts from reference TRBV19 and TRBJ1-5): DGGITQSPKYLFRKEGQNVTLSCEQNLNHDAMYWYRQDPGQGLRLIYYSQIVNDFQKGDIAEGYSVSREKKESFPLTVTSAQKNPTAFYLCASSIDGAGSGNQPQHFGDGTRLSIL.

As to this clone: Read data end 3 residues before the CDR3 end; the end is taken from the germline J gene. The V and J genes are TRBV7-9 and TRBJ2-5; 10 bases align to TRBD2. CDR1 and CDR2 (germline): SEHNR, FQNEAQ (reference sequence). V was clipped by 5 bases and J by 4 bases; unmatched bases: 7. The CDR3 covers 15 residues. CDR3 sequence: CASSPRSSGGETQYF. The DNA read from the CDR3 is TGTGCCAGCAGCCCGAGATCTAGCGGGGGAGAGACC.

As regards this clone: Read coverage stops 3 residues before the CDR3 terminus; the germline J gene supplies the remainder. This chain connects TRBV5-1 to TRBJ2-2; unclear D gene. Trimming cost V 7 bases and J 0 bases, with 13 bases left between them. The germline gives CDR1 SGHRS, CDR2 YFSETQ. CDR3 length equals 15 residues. CDR3 DNA, as far as it was read: TGCGCCAGCTGGTTTGGTGCAGCGAACACCGGGGAG. Protein sequence: CASWFGAANTGE. The whole CDR3 is CASWFGAANTGELFF.

In the case of this clone: The read finishes 3 residues shy of the CDR3 end, and the germline J gene is used to complete it. This sequence joins TRBV7-3 and TRBJ2-2; D remains unclear. V was pared by 5 bases and J by 5 bases, with 12 bases between. The CDR3 totals 14 residues. Looked up from germline, CDR1 is SGHTA and CDR2 is FQGTGA. The CDR3 bases that were read are TGTGCCAGCAGCCCTACCCTCAGGACCGGGGAG. Translation gives CASSPTLRTGE. The CDR3 in its entirety is CASSPTLRTGELFF.

Note on this clone: The read gets to within 3 residues of the CDR3 end, and the germline J gene fills in the rest. The chain couples TRBV6-2 or TRBV6-3 to TRBJ1-2, with D perhaps matching TRBD1 (5 bases). This CDR3 spans 13 amino acids. Trimming removed 2 bases at V and 6 bases at J, with 10 bases between. Looked up from germline, CDR1 is MNHEY and CDR2 is SVGEGT. CDR3 protein: CASSYGGVNGYTF. CDR3 DNA, as far as it was read: TGTGCCAGCAGTTACGGGGGGGTGAATGGC.

A remark on this clone: The CDR3 extends 3 residues past the end of the read, so its final part is completed from the germline J gene. The chain combines TRBV12-3 or TRBV12-4 with TRBJ2-7, with D possibly being TRBD2 (5 bases). Trimming left V 6 bases short and J 0 bases short, with 9 bases between. This CDR3 has 13 amino acids. The CDR3 region is CASRPTSSYEQYF. The sequenced part of the CDR3 DNA is TGTGCCAGCAGGCCTACTAGCTCCTACGAG.

Comment on this clone: The sequenced fragment ends 3 residues before the CDR3 boundary, so the rest is inferred from the germline J gene. The chain links TRBV29-1 to TRBJ1-2; the D gene is possibly TRBD1 (5 bases). Germline-derived CDR1 and CDR2 are SQVTM and ANQGSEA. The CDR3 sequence is 12 residues long. Between the trimmed V and J ends, which lost 6 bases and 0 bases, there was a span of 8 bases. CDR3 loop: CSVDSSNYGYTF. The covered CDR3 bases are TGCAGCGTAGACAGTTCTAACTATGGC.

In regard to this clone: The observed sequence ends 3 residues before the CDR3 terminus, with the missing tail filled in from the germline J gene. The chain employs TRBV7-9 and TRBJ2-1; 9 positions match TRBD1. Germline V CDR1 and CDR2: SEHNR, FQNEAQ (reference sequence). The CDR3 spans 15 residues. Trimming at V came to 5 bases and at J to 4 bases, leaving 6 bases not matched to a gene. The sequenced part of the CDR3 DNA is TGTGCCAGCAGCCCCGGGACAGGGCCTTACAATGAG. It translates to CASSPGTGPYNE. The whole CDR3 protein reads CASSPGTGPYNEQFF.

With regard to this clone: The read ends 3 residues early relative to the CDR3; the germline J gene fills the gap. The rearrangement links TRBV2 to TRBJ2-3; TRBD1 is a possible D gene (5 bases). Germline CDR1 reads SNHLY; CDR2 reads FYNNEI. CDR3 length: 14 residues. The CDR3 DNA, read in part, is TGTGCCAGCAGAGGAAAAGGGGCATACCAGCCG. Amino acids: CASRGKGAYQP. The CDR3, in full, reads CASRGKGAYQPQYF.

Of note for this clone: One end of the junction fails to match germline, which may point to a read error. The CDR3 end falls 3 residues outside the read, so it is completed with the germline J gene. J is TRBJ2-7 and V is TRBV6-2 or TRBV6-3; D is perhaps TRBD2 (5 bases). The CDR3 contains 14 residues. Germline CDR1 and CDR2: MNHEY and SVGEGT. CDR3 in amino acids: CVSSYSAQRDEQYF. The CDR3 DNA, read in part, is TGTGTCAGCAGTTACTCGGCCCAGAGGGACGAG.

CDR3 in amino acids: CRALLWGQGTDTQYF. The DNA read from the CDR3 is TGCAGGGCTCTTTTATGGGGACAGGGAACAGATACG. V gene TRBV20-1 combines with J gene TRBJ2-3; 9 positions agree with TRBD1. The read falls 3 residues short of the CDR3 end, and the missing part is taken from the germline J gene. There are 15 residues in the CDR3. Germline CDR1 is DFQATT and CDR2 is SNEGSKA (reference sequence).

On this clone: The CDR3 end is not reached by the read, which stops 3 residues before it; the germline J gene fills it in. The gene calls are TRBV23-1 and TRBJ2-4; D possibly corresponds to TRBD1 (5 bases). TRBV23-1 qualifies as an ORF whose function is uncertain. This CDR3 is built from 15 residues. The sequenced CDR3 bases are TGCGCCAGCAGTCAATCGACAGCGCTTCCTTATGGT. Its protein is CASSQSTALPYG. The complete CDR3 protein is CASSQSTALPYGQYF.

Regarding this clone: The sequence runs out 3 residues before the end of the CDR3; the remainder is reconstructed from the germline J gene. The chain recombines TRBV2 with TRBJ2-4, with D possibly matching TRBD2 (5 bases). CDR1 is SNHLY, CDR2 FYNNEI, per germline. Trimming left V 6 bases short and J 1 base short, with 13 bases between. The CDR3 covers 15 residues. The part of the CDR3 DNA that was read is TGTGCCAGCAGGACTCGGACGGGGGCCAAAAACATT. It is translated as CASRTRTGAKNI. The CDR3 in full is CASRTRTGAKNIQYF.

Incomplete CDR3 DNA: TGTGCCAGCTCATCCCGACAGGGGGCCGGTGAAAAA. As protein: CASSSRQGAGEK. The CDR3 in full is CASSSRQGAGEKLFF. The chain employs TRBV18 and TRBJ1-4; 10 bases map to TRBD1. Coverage ceases 3 residues before the CDR3 finishes, and the germline J gene fills in the end. Germline CDR1 is KGHSH and CDR2 is LQKENI. J gave up 7 bases and V 5 bases, and 7 bases lay outside the gene matches. This CDR3 comprises 15 residues.

A remark on this clone: The read ends 3 residues shy of where the CDR3 ends; the end is completed using the germline J gene. This sequence joins TRBV7-2 and TRBJ1-6; TRBD1 aligns across 7 bases. V lost 4 bases and J lost 10; bases outside the gene matches: 10. CDR3 length equals 15 residues. Germline V gene lookup returns CDR1 SGHTA and CDR2 FQGNSA. The CDR3 spells CASSSGTVRNSPLHF. The CDR3 bases that were read are TGTGCCAGCAGCTCAGGGACAGTCCGGAACTCACCC.

Concerning this clone: With the read ending 3 residues before the CDR3 end, the germline J gene is used to fill in that end. The V and J genes are TRBV19 and TRBJ2-5; D is ambiguous. The CDR3 is 13 amino acids. Trimming took 6 bases from V and 1 from J, leaving 9 bases between them. The germline V gene encodes CDR1 LNHDA and CDR2 SQIVND (reference sequence). CDR3 DNA (partial): TGTGCCAGTAGCCGGCGGTTCCAAGAGACC. As protein: CASSRRFQET. The complete CDR3 reads CASSRRFQETQYF.

This CDR3 is CASSMGQGADTQYF. The DNA read from the CDR3 is TGTGCCAGTAGTATGGGACAGGGGGCAGATACC. The chain links TRBV19 to TRBJ2-5; 12 bases align to TRBD1. Read coverage stops 3 residues before the CDR3 terminus; the germline J gene supplies the remainder. This CDR3 comprises 14 residues. CDR1 is LNHDA and CDR2 is SQIVND in the germline V gene (reference sequence).

Points on this clone: The CDR3 end falls 3 residues outside the read, so it is completed with the germline J gene. V is TRBV5-1 and J is TRBJ2-4, with D perhaps matching TRBD1 (6 bases). Germline CDR1 and CDR2: SGHRS and YFSETQ. The CDR3 loop spans 15 amino acids. The V gene lost 3 bases and the J gene lost 6 bases, with 16 bases spanning the gap. The CDR3 bases that were read are TGCGCCAGCAGCTCATCCGCCGGACAGACAAACATT. It is translated as CASSSSAGQTNI. The full CDR3 protein reads CASSSSAGQTNIQYF.

For this clone: The CDR3 goes on 3 residues after the read ends, and that part is filled in from the germline J gene. The chain links TRBV18 to TRBJ1-2; D remains unclear. The V gene's germline CDR1 is KGHSH and CDR2 LQKENI. CDR3 length: 15 amino acids. The covered CDR3 bases are TGTGCCAGCTCACCACCCAGCGAGGCCTACAATGAC. Residues: CASSPPSEAYND. The complete CDR3 protein is CASSPPSEAYNDYTF.

As for this clone: The read gets to within 3 residues of the CDR3 end, and the germline J gene fills in the rest. The chain recombines TRBV6-2 or TRBV6-3 with TRBJ2-5; D is possibly TRBD2 (7 bases). Germline CDR1 MNHEY, CDR2 SVGEGT. The ends were cut back, 2 bases at V and 1 base at J, with 14 bases in the middle. This CDR3 has 16 amino acids. The DNA read from the CDR3 is TGTGCCAGCAGTTACCCCGGGGGGCCTAGCCAAGAGACC. Protein product: CASSYPGGPSQET. The full-length CDR3 reads as CASSYPGGPSQETQYF.

Details on this clone: Read data end 3 residues before the CDR3 end; the end is taken from the germline J gene. The chain carries TRBV7-2 and TRBJ1-1; TRBD1 is a possible D gene (6 bases). CDR1 and CDR2 (germline): SGHTA, FQGNSA. Trimming left V 5 bases short and J 6 bases short, with 13 bases between. The CDR3 sequence is 13 residues long. The CDR3: CASSTRQVPEAFF. CDR3 DNA (partial): TGTGCCAGCAGCACCAGACAGGTCCCTGAA. Full variable domain (remainder filled in from reference TRBV7-2 and TRBJ1-1): GAGVSQSPSNKVTEKGKDVELRCDPISGHTALYWYRQSLGQGLEFLIYFQGNSAPDKSGLPSDRFSAERTGGSVSTLTIQRTQQEDSAVYLCASSTRQVPEAFFGQGTRLTVV.

Remarks on this clone: The CDR3 goes on 3 residues after the read ends, and that part is filled in from the germline J gene. The rearrangement links TRBV20-1 to TRBJ1-2, with TRBD1 matching over 7 bases. The CDR3 length is 11 residues. The germline CDR1 and CDR2 sequences are DFQATT and SNEGSKA (reference sequence). The CDR3 loop is CSSQQGRGYTF. The CDR3 DNA, read in part, is TGCAGTAGTCAACAGGGGAGAGGC.

A remark on this clone: Read coverage stops 3 residues before the CDR3 terminus; the germline J gene supplies the remainder. V usage is TRBV5-1 and J usage is TRBJ1-3; tentative D call: TRBD1 (6 bases). The V end lost 2 bases, the J end lost 2 bases, and 8 bases lay between the germline ends. CDR1 is SGHRS, CDR2 YFSETQ, per germline. The CDR3 extends over 14 amino acids. CDR3 sequence reads: CASSLGTTGNTIYF. The DNA read from the CDR3 is TGCGCCAGCAGCTTAGGGACAACTGGAAACACC.